Listed below are T cell receptor beta chains from one sample, sequenced in a study of CD8 T cells in Susac syndrome. Each CDR3 protein is one row after TCRdb ran MiXCR on the immunoSEQ multiplex PCR reads. The table has about 400,000 distinct CDR3 sequences, 75% to 90% seen once. The sequenced sample consisted of CD8+ T cells from PBMCs. The receptors originated from a human donor with multiple sclerosis. CDR3s include the opening cysteine and the closing phenylalanine or tryptophan. A D gene is named only where the DNA matches it firmly.

TRBD1,TRBV12-3/TRBV12-4,TRBJ2-3,CASSQSLGQGSTDTQYF,TGTGCCAGCAGTCAATCCCTCGGACAGGGAAGCACAGATACGCAGTATTTT
NA,TRBV9,TRBJ2-6,CASSAGLIRPGANVLTF,TGTGCCAGCAGCGCCGGGTTGATTAGGCCTGGGGCCAACGTCCTGACTTTC
NA,TRBV7-6,TRBJ2-5,CASSSSGDHKETQYF,TGTGCCAGCAGCTCATCCGGGGATCATAAAGAGACCCAGTACTTC
NA,TRBV3-1,TRBJ2-1,CASSSPPGWRFF,TGTGCCAGCAGCTCCCCGCCGGGATGGCGGTTCTTC
TRBD1,TRBV19,TRBJ1-2,CASSPTPGQPYGYTF,TGTGCCAGTAGTCCGACTCCGGGACAGCCATATGGCTACACCTTC
TRBD1,TRBV30,TRBJ2-7,CAFLGQSYEQYF,TGTGCCTTCTTGGGACAGTCCTACGAGCAGTACTTC
NA,TRBV30,TRBJ2-4,CAWNRDSGAKNIQYF,TGTGCCTGGAATAGGGACTCCGGGGCCAAAAACATTCAGTACTTC
TRBD1,TRBV27,TRBJ1-5,CARLNNRGRNQPQHF,TGTGCCAGGCTCAACAACAGGGGACGCAATCAGCCCCAGCATTTT
NA,TRBV27,TRBJ2-7,CASSWGPNYEQYF,TGTGCCAGCAGTTGGGGCCCTAACTACGAGCAGTACTTC
NA,TRBV18,TRBJ1-5,CASSPQDRSDQPQHF,TGTGCCAGCTCACCACAGGACCGATCCGATCAGCCCCAGCATTTT
NA,TRBV7-2,TRBJ1-2,CASTSSGGATGYTF,TGTGCCAGCACTTCTTCGGGGGGGGCCACCGGCTACACCTTC
NA,TRBV29-1,TRBJ2-1,CSVEDATGSPYNEQFF,TGCAGCGTTGAAGACGCAACAGGGAGCCCCTACAATGAGCAGTTCTTC
TRBD2,TRBV28,TRBJ2-7,CASSPRSGGWTYEQYF,TGTGCCAGCAGTCCCCGATCCGGGGGGTGGACCTACGAGCAGTACTTC
NA,TRBV14,TRBJ1-1,CASSQDMWGGEAFF,TGTGCCAGCAGCCAAGATATGTGGGGGGGTGAAGCTTTCTTT
NA,TRBV20-1,TRBJ1-2,CSARAVDAYGYTF,TGCAGTGCTAGAGCCGTGGACGCCTATGGCTACACCTTC
NA,TRBV7-9,TRBJ2-3,CASSLSPMTRSWPPGSQYF,TGTGCCAGCAGCTTATCCCCCATGACCCGATCTTGGCCTCCGGGATCGCAGTATTTT
NA,TRBV5-4,TRBJ2-1,CASSVPGEGNEQFF,TGTGCCAGCAGTGTACCAGGGGAGGGGAATGAGCAGTTCTTC